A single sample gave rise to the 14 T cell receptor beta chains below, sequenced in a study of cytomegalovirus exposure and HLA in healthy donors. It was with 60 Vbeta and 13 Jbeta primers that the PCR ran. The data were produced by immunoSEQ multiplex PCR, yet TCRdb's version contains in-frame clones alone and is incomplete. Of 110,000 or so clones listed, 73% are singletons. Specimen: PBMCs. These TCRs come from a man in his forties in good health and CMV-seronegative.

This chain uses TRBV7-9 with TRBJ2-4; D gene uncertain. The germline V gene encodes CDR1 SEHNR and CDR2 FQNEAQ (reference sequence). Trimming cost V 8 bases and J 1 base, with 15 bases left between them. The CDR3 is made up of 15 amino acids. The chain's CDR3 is CASGEVESAKNIQYF. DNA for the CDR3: TGTGCCAGCGGTGAGGTCGAATCCGCCAAAAACATTCAGTACTTC.

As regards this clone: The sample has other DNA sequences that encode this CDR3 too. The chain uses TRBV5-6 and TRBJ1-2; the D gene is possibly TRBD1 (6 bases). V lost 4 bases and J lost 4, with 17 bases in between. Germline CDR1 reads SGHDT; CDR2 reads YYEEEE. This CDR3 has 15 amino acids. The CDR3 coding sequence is TGTGCCAGCAGCCCCCAGGGTGCAGGGGCCTATGGCTACACCTTC. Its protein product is CASSPQGAGAYGYTF.

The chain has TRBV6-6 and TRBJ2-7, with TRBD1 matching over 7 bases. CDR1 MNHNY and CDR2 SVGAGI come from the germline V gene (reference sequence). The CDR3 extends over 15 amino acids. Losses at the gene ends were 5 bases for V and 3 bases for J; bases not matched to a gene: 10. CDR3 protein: CASSLGTESFYEQYF. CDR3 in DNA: TGTGCCAGCAGTCTCGGGACAGAATCTTTCTACGAGCAGTACTTC.

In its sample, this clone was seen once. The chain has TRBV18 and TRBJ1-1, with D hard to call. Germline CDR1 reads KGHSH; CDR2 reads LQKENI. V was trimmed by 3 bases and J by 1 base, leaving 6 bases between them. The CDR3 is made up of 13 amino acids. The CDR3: CASSPAENTEAFF. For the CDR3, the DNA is TGTGCCAGCTCACCGGCGGAGAACACTGAAGCTTTCTTT.

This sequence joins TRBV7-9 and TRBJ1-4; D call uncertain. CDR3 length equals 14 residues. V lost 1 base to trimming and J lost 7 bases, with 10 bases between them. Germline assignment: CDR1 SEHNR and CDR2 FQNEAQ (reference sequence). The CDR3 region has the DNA TGTGCCAGCAGCTTAGGGCCCCTAGGTGAAAAACTGTTTTTT. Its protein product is CASSLGPLGEKLFF.

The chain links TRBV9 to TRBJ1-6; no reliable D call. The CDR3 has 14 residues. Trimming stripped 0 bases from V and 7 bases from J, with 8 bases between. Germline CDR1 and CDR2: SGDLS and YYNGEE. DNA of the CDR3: TGTGCCAGCAGCGTAGCACATCTGAATTCACCCCTCCACTTT. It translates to CASSVAHLNSPLHF.

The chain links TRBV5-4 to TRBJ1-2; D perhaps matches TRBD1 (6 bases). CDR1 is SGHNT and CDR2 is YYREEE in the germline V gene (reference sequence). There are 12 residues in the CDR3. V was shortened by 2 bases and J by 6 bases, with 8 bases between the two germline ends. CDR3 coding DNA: TGTGCCAGCAGCTTTAACAGGGATGGCTACACCTTC. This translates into CASSFNRDGYTF.

The CDR3 spells CASLYLGQGNMNTEAFF. CDR3 nucleotide sequence: TGTGCCAGTCTTTATTTGGGACAGGGAAACATGAACACTGAAGCTTTCTTT. The chain links TRBV2 to TRBJ1-1, with 9 positions matching TRBD1. V was clipped by 9 bases and J by 0 bases; unmatched bases: 14. CDR3 length equals 17 residues. Germline lookup yields CDR1 SNHLY and CDR2 FYNNEI.

The CDR3 sequence: CASSSQGPTGYTF. The CDR3 DNA is TGTGCCAGCAGCTCACAGGGACCCACCGGCTACACCTTC. This chain connects TRBV7-8 to TRBJ1-2; maybe TRBD1 (6 bases). From germline, CDR1 is SGHVS and CDR2 FQNEAQ. The CDR3 totals 13 residues. Between the trimmed V and J ends, which lost 4 bases and 8 bases, there was a span of 14 bases.

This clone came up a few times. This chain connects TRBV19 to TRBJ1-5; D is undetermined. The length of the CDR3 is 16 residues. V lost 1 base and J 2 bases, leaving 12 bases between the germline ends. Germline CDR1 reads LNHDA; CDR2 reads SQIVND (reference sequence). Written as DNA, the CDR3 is TGTGCCAGTAGTATAGGTGTTTCCCTTGGCAATCAGCCCCAGCATTTT. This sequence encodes CASSIGVSLGNQPQHF.

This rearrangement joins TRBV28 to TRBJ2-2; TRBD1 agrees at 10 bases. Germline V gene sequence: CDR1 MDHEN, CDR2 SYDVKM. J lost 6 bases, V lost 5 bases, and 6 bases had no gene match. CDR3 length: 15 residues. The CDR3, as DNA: TGTGCCAGCAGTATGACAGGGGGCGCATCCGGGGAGCTGTTTTTT. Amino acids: CASSMTGGASGELFF.

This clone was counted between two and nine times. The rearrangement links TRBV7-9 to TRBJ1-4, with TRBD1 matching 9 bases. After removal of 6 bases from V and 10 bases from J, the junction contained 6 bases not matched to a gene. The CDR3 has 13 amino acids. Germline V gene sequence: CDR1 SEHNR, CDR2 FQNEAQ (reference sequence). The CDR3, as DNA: TGTGCCAGCAGTCCTAGACAGGGGGGAAAACTGTTTTTT. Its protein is CASSPRQGGKLFF.

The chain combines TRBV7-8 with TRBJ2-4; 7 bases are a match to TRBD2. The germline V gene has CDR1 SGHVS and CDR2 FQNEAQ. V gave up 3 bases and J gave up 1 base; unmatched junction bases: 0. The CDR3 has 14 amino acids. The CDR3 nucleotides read TGTGCCAGCAGCTTGGGGGGGGCCAAAAACATTCAGTACTTC. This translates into CASSLGGAKNIQYF.

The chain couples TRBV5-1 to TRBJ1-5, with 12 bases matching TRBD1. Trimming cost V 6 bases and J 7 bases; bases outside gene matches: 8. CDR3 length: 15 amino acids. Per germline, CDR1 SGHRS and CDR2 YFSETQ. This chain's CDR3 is CASKEGQGAGQPQHF. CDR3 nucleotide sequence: TGCGCCAGCAAGGAGGGACAGGGGGCAGGACAGCCCCAGCATTTT.